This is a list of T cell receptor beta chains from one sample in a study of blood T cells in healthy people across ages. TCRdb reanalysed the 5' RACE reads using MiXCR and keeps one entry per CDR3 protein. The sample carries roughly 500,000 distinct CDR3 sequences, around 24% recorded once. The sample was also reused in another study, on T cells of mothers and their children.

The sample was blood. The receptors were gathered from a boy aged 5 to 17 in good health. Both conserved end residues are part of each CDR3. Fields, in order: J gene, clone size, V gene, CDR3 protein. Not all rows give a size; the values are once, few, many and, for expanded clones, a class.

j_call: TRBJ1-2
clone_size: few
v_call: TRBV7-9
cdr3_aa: CASSPDRVGYTF

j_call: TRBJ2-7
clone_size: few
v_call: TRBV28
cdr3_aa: CASSLLASPPGEQYF

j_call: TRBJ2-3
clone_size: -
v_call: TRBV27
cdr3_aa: CASSLVVGAVDTQYF

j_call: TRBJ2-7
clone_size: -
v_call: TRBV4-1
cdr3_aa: CASSQIVGGLYEQYF

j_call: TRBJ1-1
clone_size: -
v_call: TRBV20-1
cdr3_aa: CSAREDRGGTEAFF

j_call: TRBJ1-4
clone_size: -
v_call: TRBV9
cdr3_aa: CASSSKAGNEKLFF

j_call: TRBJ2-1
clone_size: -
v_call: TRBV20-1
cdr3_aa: CSANYYGGRSYNEQFF

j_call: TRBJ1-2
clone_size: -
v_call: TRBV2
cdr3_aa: CASSLTTPNYGYTF

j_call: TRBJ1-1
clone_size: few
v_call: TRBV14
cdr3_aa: CASSQGVGGIVIGGNTEAFF

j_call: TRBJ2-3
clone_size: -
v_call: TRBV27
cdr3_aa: CASSPPRADYTDTQYF

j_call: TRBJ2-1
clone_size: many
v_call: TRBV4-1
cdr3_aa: CASSQERDFNEQFF

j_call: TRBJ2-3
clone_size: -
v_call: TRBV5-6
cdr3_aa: CASSLSTQYF

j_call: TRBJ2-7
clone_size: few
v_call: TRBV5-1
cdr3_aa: CASSAGLGNEQYF

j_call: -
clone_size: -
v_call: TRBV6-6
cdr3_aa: CATESGTGSYEQYF

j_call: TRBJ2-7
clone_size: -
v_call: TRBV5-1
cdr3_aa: CASSLGTSGLQHSYF

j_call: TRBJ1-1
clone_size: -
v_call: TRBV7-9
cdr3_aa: CASSTGEVGEAFF

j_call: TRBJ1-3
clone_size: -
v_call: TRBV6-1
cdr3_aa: CASSSDREFVSGSGNTIYF

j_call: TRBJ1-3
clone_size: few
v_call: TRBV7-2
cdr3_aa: CASSLQANGNTIYF

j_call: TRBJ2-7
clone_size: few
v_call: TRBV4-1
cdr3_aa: CASSQVSSSSYEQYF

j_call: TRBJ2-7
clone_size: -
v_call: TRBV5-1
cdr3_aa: CASSVRDRSYEQYF

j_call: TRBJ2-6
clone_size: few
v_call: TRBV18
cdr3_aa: CASSPPRQGAIGANVLTF

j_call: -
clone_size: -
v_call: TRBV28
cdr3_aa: CASRSWTGASSYEQYF

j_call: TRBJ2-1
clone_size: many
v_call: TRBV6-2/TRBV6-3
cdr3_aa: CASSSLSGGGYNEQFF

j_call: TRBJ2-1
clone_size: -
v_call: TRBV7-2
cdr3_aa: CASSFAGSSYSEQFF

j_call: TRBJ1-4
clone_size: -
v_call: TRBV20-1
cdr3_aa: CSAQILETTNEKLFF

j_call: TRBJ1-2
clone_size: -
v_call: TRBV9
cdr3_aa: CASSASDQGYTF

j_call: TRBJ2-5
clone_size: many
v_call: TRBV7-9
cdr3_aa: CASSSSETQYF

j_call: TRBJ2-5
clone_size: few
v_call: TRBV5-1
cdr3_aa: CASSPARDGQETQYF

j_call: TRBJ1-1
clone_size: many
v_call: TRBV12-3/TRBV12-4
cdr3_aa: CASSLGQTNTEAFF

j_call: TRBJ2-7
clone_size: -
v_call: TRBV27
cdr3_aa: CASSLSQGSSYEQYF

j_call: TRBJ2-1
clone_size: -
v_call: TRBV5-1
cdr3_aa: CASSLENRPEVQFF

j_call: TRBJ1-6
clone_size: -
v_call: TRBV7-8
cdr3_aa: CASSLELDSSLSSPLHF

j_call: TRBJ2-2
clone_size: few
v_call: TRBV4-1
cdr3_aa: CASSQAPVSYLNTGELFF

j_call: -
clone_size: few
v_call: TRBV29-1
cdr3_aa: CSVEGDSTYEQYF

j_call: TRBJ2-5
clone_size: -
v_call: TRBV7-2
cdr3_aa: CASSPYIADLRGNQETQYF

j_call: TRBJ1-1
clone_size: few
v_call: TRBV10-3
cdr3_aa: CATQPGNTEAFF

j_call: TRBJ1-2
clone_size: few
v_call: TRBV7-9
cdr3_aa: CASTAGGDPGKGGYTF

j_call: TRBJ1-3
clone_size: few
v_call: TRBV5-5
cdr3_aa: CASSTPDSYSGNTIYF

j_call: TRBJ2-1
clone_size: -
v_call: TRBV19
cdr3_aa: CASSTTSGQYNEQFF

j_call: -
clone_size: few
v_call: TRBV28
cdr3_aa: CASSFRGRGGEQFF

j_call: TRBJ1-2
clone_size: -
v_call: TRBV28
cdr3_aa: CASSTITGGGDGYTF

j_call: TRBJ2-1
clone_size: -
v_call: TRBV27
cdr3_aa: CASTPTGTSGSYNEQFF

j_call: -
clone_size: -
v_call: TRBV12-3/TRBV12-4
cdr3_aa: CASSRGGAYYEQYF

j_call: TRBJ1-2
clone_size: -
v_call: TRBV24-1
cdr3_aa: CATSDPDGGKGYGYTF

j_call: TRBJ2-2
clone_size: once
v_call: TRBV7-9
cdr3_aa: CASSRGTSGRIGELFF

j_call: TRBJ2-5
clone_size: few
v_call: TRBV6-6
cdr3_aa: CASQRTGASYLETQYF

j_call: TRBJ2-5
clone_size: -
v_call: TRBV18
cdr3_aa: CAGSPFRQKQETQYF

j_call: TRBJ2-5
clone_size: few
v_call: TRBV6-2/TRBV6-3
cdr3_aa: CASSYFSSGRETQYF

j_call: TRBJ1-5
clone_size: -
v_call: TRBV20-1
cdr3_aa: CSARDFYGEPQHF

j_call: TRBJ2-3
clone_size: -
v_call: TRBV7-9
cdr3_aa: CASSRPGLATDTQYF

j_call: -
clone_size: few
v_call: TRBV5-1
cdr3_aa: CASTVGGGRTYNEQFF